This T cell receptor (beta chain) is from a study of graft-versus-host responses after intestinal transplantation. Study as a whole: The transplants performed in recipients were multivisceral, liver-intestinal, or isolated intestinal. Once they had received anti-thymocyte globulin induction, all recipients took tacrolimus and steroids for approximately 3 years. Notes on the study in general: Allograft graft-versus-host to host-versus-graft clonal ratios ran high in patients with graft-donor T cell macrochimerism. Recipient marrow harbored GvH clones, some of which surfaced first in ileum or blood.

Sequencing was performed with immunoSEQ multiplex PCR; in TCRdb, only in-frame clones are kept and a portion is missing. The repertoire consists of about 45,000 clones, with roughly 90% occurring once and the leading ten covering around 4.8%. Points on this clone: Antigen specificity is unknown.

The input for sequencing was PBMCs, taken 524 days after transplant. This sequence was found in a human patient who received an intestinal transplant, so some T cells may come from the graft donor.

The CDR3 sequence: CASSVVSQGNEQFF. The CDR3 nucleotides are TGTGCCAGCAGCGTAGTCTCACAGGGGAATGAGCAGTTCTTC. The V and J genes are TRBV9 and TRBJ2-1; 7 nucleotides agree with TRBD1. Trimming removed 0 bases from V and 7 bases from J; junction bases left unmatched: 4. Germline V gives CDR1 SGDLS, CDR2 YYNGEE. The CDR3 spans 14 residues.